The next 32 T cell receptor beta chains were all read from a single sample in a study of memory CD4+ T cells and cytomegalovirus serostatus. Single viable CD3+CD4+CD8-CD45RO+ cells were sorted as the memory CD4+ T cells. This table comes from immunoSEQ multiplex PCR, and its TCRdb copy is limited to in-frame clones, with some not included. The sample contains about 82,000 clones, around 80% of which appear only once. The sequencing sample was made of memory CD4+ T cells from blood. The receptor source for this set is an adult in good health and CMV-seronegative.

V and J are TRBV7-9 and TRBJ2-1, with 7 bases fitting TRBD1. Germline V gives CDR1 SEHNR, CDR2 FQNEAQ (reference sequence). The V segment lost 5 bases and the J segment 3 bases; nucleotides outside the gene matches: 7. CDR3 size: 15 residues. The CDR3 spells CASSHQTGFYNEQFF. The CDR3 nucleotides are TGTGCCAGCAGCCATCAGACAGGGTTCTACAATGAGCAGTTCTTC.

The chain joins TRBV18 to TRBJ1-5; D is possibly TRBD1 (6 bases). V lost 2 bases and J 4 bases, leaving 12 bases between the germline ends. CDR3 length: 15 amino acids. Germline V gene data show CDR1 as KGHSH and CDR2 as LQKENI. The CDR3 reads CASSPIRQVNQPQHF. Written as DNA, the CDR3 is TGTGCCAGCTCACCAATCAGACAGGTTAATCAGCCCCAGCATTTT.

The rearrangement joins TRBV11-1 to TRBJ2-2, with no clear D. The CDR3 spans 14 residues. The V gene's germline CDR1 is SGHAT and CDR2 FQDESV (reference sequence). The ends were cut back, 5 bases at V and 6 bases at J, with 13 bases in the middle. The CDR3 is CASSIDLTAGELFF. As DNA, the CDR3 is TGTGCCAGCAGCATCGACCTGACTGCCGGGGAGCTGTTTTTT.

The rearrangement uses TRBV19 and TRBJ2-1, with no clear D. Germline loops: CDR1 LNHDA, CDR2 SQIVND (reference sequence). V dropped 4 bases and J dropped 2 bases, with 6 bases sitting between them. The CDR3 has 13 amino acids. The CDR3 region is CASSSRPYNEQFF. CDR3 sequence (DNA): TGTGCCAGTAGTAGCAGGCCCTACAATGAGCAGTTCTTC. The variable domain in full, with the rest retrieved from reference TRBV19 and TRBJ2-1, is DGGITQSPKYLFRKEGQNVTLSCEQNLNHDAMYWYRQDPGQGLRLIYYSQIVNDFQKGDIAEGYSVSREKKESFPLTVTSAQKNPTAFYLCASSSRPYNEQFFGPGTRLTVL.

This chain joins TRBV27 and TRBJ2-1; 9 bases agree with TRBD1. Germline loops: CDR1 MNHEY, CDR2 SMNVEV (reference sequence). With 5 bases clipped from V and 9 bases from J, the junction kept 11 bases outside the gene matches. This CDR3 region has 15 residues. CDR3 coding DNA: TGTGCCAGCAGTCTCGGGACAGGGTGGTCGGTTGAGCAGTTCTTC. It yields the protein CASSLGTGWSVEQFF.

This rearrangement joins TRBV7-9 to TRBJ1-4, with TRBD1 matching over 9 bases. J lost 0 bases, V lost 1 base, and 9 bases had no gene match. This CDR3 is built from 19 residues. The germline gives CDR1 SEHNR, CDR2 FQNEAQ (reference sequence). The CDR3 loop is CASSLGGQGRRATNEKLFF. The CDR3 nucleotides read TGTGCCAGCAGCTTAGGGGGACAGGGAAGGCGGGCAACTAATGAAAAACTGTTTTTT.

This rearrangement joins TRBV5-1 to TRBJ2-7; TRBD1 aligns across 7 bases. Germline V CDR1 and CDR2: SGHRS, YFSETQ. Trimming took 0 bases from V and 2 from J; bases not matched to a gene: 8. The CDR3 consists of 16 residues. The DNA of the CDR3 is TGCGCCAGCAGCTTGGTGGCAGGGGGATTCACCTACGAGCAGTACTTC. This encodes CASSLVAGGFTYEQYF.

This clone appeared once. The chain joins TRBV29-1 to TRBJ2-3, with D unclear. The germline CDR1 and CDR2 sequences are SQVTM and ANQGSEA. This CDR3 spans 14 amino acids. With 4 bases removed from V and 5 bases from J, the gap between germline ends came to 16 bases. The CDR3 DNA sequence: TGCAGCGTTGGAAGGGCCGCGGACCTAGATACGCAGTATTTT. Encoded protein: CSVGRAADLDTQYF.

This chain links TRBV5-1 with TRBJ1-1, with 8 bases that match TRBD1. The V segment lost 1 base and the J segment 7 bases; nucleotides outside the gene matches: 9. Germline V gene lookup returns CDR1 SGHRS and CDR2 YFSETQ. The CDR3 runs 15 residues. In nucleotides, the CDR3 is TGCGCCAGCAGCTTGACCCACAGGGGGGAGGGTGAAGCTTTCTTT. Its protein product is CASSLTHRGEGEAFF.

This chain uses TRBV27 with TRBJ1-5; D is possibly TRBD1 (5 bases). This CDR3 is 18 amino acids long. Germline loops: CDR1 MNHEY, CDR2 SMNVEV (reference sequence). V dropped 3 bases and J dropped 5 bases, with 23 bases sitting between them. The CDR3 spells CASSFLRITDSDDQPQHF. DNA for the CDR3: TGTGCCAGCAGTTTCCTGCGCATCACCGACAGTGACGATCAGCCCCAGCATTTT.

V is TRBV9 and J is TRBJ2-5, with TRBD2 identical over 9 bases. J lost 0 bases, V lost 9 bases, and 12 bases had no gene match. The CDR3 is 16 amino acids. Germline V gene data show CDR1 as SGDLS and CDR2 as YYNGEE. CDR3 amino acids: CAILGGASGNQETQYF. CDR3 DNA: TGTGCCATCCTTGGGGGGGCTAGCGGGAACCAAGAGACCCAGTACTTC.

The chain's CDR3 is CASSLGRFWDTQYF. Written as DNA, the CDR3 is TGTGCCAGTAGTTTAGGCAGGTTCTGGGATACGCAGTATTTT. The chain uses TRBV19 and TRBJ2-3; unclear D gene. The CDR3 totals 14 residues. The germline CDR1 and CDR2 sequences are LNHDA and SQIVND (reference sequence). Trimming stripped 5 bases from V and 6 bases from J, with 15 bases between.

V is TRBV15 and J is TRBJ1-4; 7 bases line up with TRBD1. The germline V gene encodes CDR1 LNHNV and CDR2 YYDKDF (reference sequence). The trim removed 3 bases at V and 3 bases at J, leaving 4 bases unmatched. The CDR3 contains 15 residues. The CDR3 sequence is CATSRERGPNEKLFF. Written as DNA, the CDR3 is TGTGCCACCAGCAGGGAAAGGGGGCCTAATGAAAAACTGTTTTTT.

The chain couples TRBV19 to TRBJ1-1, with D perhaps TRBD1 (5 bases). Germline V CDR1 and CDR2: LNHDA, SQIVND (reference sequence). V shed 2 bases and J shed 6 bases, with 13 bases lying between them. The CDR3 runs 14 residues. The CDR3 region is CASSIRGVGAEAFF. In DNA, the CDR3 is TGTGCCAGTAGTATAAGAGGGGTGGGGGCTGAAGCTTTCTTT.

The chain recombines TRBV6-5 with TRBJ1-4; 7 bases map to TRBD1. The CDR3 is 13 residues long. Germline V lookup: CDR1 MNHEY, CDR2 SVGAGI. V shed 4 bases and J 5 bases; nucleotides not matched to a gene: 1. The CDR3 DNA reads TGTGCCAGCAGTTCGACAGGGAATGAAAAACTGTTTTTT. It codes for CASSSTGNEKLFF.

The rearrangement uses TRBV5-4 and TRBJ2-1; 7 bases match TRBD1. Germline V gene sequence: CDR1 SGHNT, CDR2 YYREEE (reference sequence). V shed 0 bases and J 7 bases; nucleotides not matched to a gene: 10. The CDR3 is made up of 16 amino acids. DNA for the CDR3: TGTGCCAGCAGCTTGGCGTCAGGGGGATGGAATAATGAGCAGTTCTTC. It encodes CASSLASGGWNNEQFF.

CDR3 nucleotide sequence: TGTGCCAGCAGTTTGGGGCAGACTGGGGACTACACCTTC. Protein: CASSLGQTGDYTF. V is TRBV6-6 and J is TRBJ1-2; tentatively, D is TRBD1 (5 bases). Between the trimmed V and J ends, which lost 4 bases and 10 bases, there was a span of 16 bases. Per the germline V gene, CDR1 is MNHNY and CDR2 is SVGAGI (reference sequence). The CDR3 contains 13 residues.

This chain connects TRBV28 to TRBJ2-3; D is undetermined. This CDR3 region has 13 residues. Trimming shortened V by 2 bases and J by 2 bases, and 5 bases separated the two germline ends. CDR1 MDHEN and CDR2 SYDVKM come from the germline V gene. CDR3 sequence (DNA): TGTGCCAGCAGTTTAGGCAACACAGATACGCAGTATTTT. Amino acids: CASSLGNTDTQYF.

V and J are TRBV10-1 and TRBJ2-3; a possible D gene is TRBD2 (7 bases). CDR3 length: 15 residues. Trimming stripped 6 bases from V and 7 bases from J, with 20 bases between. Germline assignment: CDR1 WNHNN and CDR2 SYGVQD (reference sequence). CDR3 in DNA: TGCGCCAGCAGCTCCTCGGGGGGCCCACTCTATACGCAGTATTTT. This sequence encodes CASSSSGGPLYTQYF.

This chain uses TRBV7-9 with TRBJ2-3; D gene unclear. V lost 5 bases, J lost 0 bases, and 15 bases lay in between. Per germline, CDR1 SEHNR and CDR2 FQNEAQ (reference sequence). This CDR3 is 16 amino acids long. CDR3 in amino acids: CASSSEESSSTDTQYF. In DNA, the CDR3 is TGTGCCAGCAGCAGCGAGGAGTCCTCTAGCACAGATACGCAGTATTTT.

The chain carries TRBV7-2 and TRBJ1-2; D remains ambiguous. V was cut by 5 bases and J by 5 bases, with 15 bases left in between. Per the germline V gene, CDR1 is SGHTA and CDR2 is FQGNSA. The CDR3 has 14 residues. CDR3 residues: CASSLAVELYGYTF. The CDR3 DNA reads as TGTGCCAGCAGCCTCGCAGTTGAACTTTATGGCTACACCTTC.

The chain employs TRBV19 and TRBJ2-7, with 9 bases fitting TRBD1. There are 16 residues in the CDR3. The J segment lost 3 bases and the V segment lost 5 bases, leaving 11 bases of the junction unmatched. Germline V CDR1 and CDR2: LNHDA, SQIVND (reference sequence). The chain's CDR3 is CASSSPGQGTLYEQYF. CDR3 sequence (DNA): TGTGCCAGTAGTTCGCCGGGACAGGGTACCCTCTACGAGCAGTACTTC.

The chain uses TRBV18 and TRBJ2-1; 15 nucleotides agree with TRBD2. Germline V lookup: CDR1 KGHSH, CDR2 LQKENI. CDR3 length: 18 amino acids. V gave up 3 bases and J gave up 1 base; unmatched junction bases: 4. CDR3 region: CASSPPGLAGGSYNEQFF. The CDR3, as DNA: TGTGCCAGCTCACCCCCGGGACTAGCGGGGGGATCCTACAATGAGCAGTTCTTC.

The V gene is TRBV7-2, the J gene TRBJ1-5; 9 bases fit TRBD1. The V segment lost 5 bases and the J segment 0 bases; nucleotides outside the gene matches: 5. CDR3 length: 16 residues. Germline V gives CDR1 SGHTA, CDR2 FQGNSA. CDR3 sequence: CASSPRTGDSNQPQHF. In nucleotides, the CDR3 is TGTGCCAGCAGCCCTCGGACAGGGGATAGCAATCAGCCCCAGCATTTT.

The chain joins TRBV6-1 to TRBJ2-7; D may match TRBD1 or TRBD2 (5 bases each). The V and J ends lost 7 bases and 0 bases respectively, with 16 bases between them. The CDR3 extends over 15 amino acids. CDR1 is MNHNS, CDR2 SASEGT, per germline. In DNA form, the CDR3 reads TGTGCCAGCACATCTACCGGGACCCTCTCCTACGAGCAGTACTTC. This translates into CASTSTGTLSYEQYF.

The rearrangement links TRBV9 to TRBJ2-2, with 10 positions matching TRBD2. The V gene end was trimmed by 4 bases and the J gene end by 4 bases; junction bases not matched to a gene: 7. The germline V gene encodes CDR1 SGDLS and CDR2 YYNGEE. The CDR3 is 16 residues long. CDR3 residues: CASSPLAGGRTGELFF. DNA for the CDR3: TGTGCCAGCAGCCCCTTAGCGGGGGGTCGCACCGGGGAGCTGTTTTTT.

This rearrangement joins TRBV2 to TRBJ2-1; D is possibly TRBD1 (5 bases). This CDR3 is 14 amino acids long. CDR1 SNHLY and CDR2 FYNNEI come from the germline V gene. The V and J ends lost 8 bases and 3 bases respectively, with 14 bases between them. The CDR3 here is CASGLEQGYNEQFF. CDR3 nucleotide sequence: TGTGCCAGCGGATTAGAGCAGGGCTACAATGAGCAGTTCTTC.

A word on this clone: Other DNA sequences in this specimen translate into the identical CDR3. This chain uses TRBV5-1 with TRBJ2-3; no firm D call. V was shortened by 0 bases and J by 5 bases, with 7 bases between the two germline ends. CDR3 length equals 13 residues. The germline V gene encodes CDR1 SGHRS and CDR2 YFSETQ. CDR3 sequence reads: CASSLGQQDTQYF. The CDR3 DNA reads as TGCGCCAGCAGCTTGGGGCAGCAAGATACGCAGTATTTT.

V gene TRBV9 combines with J gene TRBJ1-5, with TRBD1 as a possible D gene (5 bases). Per the germline V gene, CDR1 is SGDLS and CDR2 is YYNGEE. The length of the CDR3 is 12 residues. With 7 bases removed from V and 4 bases from J, the gap between germline ends came to 9 bases. Written as DNA, the CDR3 is TGTGCCAGCGGGACTCCGAATCAGCCCCAGCATTTT. Protein sequence: CASGTPNQPQHF.

The chain employs TRBV6-5 and TRBJ2-2; TRBD1 matches 7 bases. V lost 4 bases to trimming and J lost 0 bases; unmatched junction nucleotides: 2. The CDR3 length is 15 residues. Germline lookup yields CDR1 MNHEY and CDR2 SVGAGI. The CDR3 protein is CASSSGTANTGELFF. CDR3 DNA: TGTGCCAGCAGTTCCGGGACAGCGAACACCGGGGAGCTGTTTTTT.

In this sample, this clone turned up once. The chain recombines TRBV10-3 with TRBJ2-2; 7 bases line up with TRBD1. Per the germline V gene, CDR1 is ENHRY and CDR2 is SYGVKD. This CDR3 is built from 14 residues. V shed 11 bases and J 1 base; nucleotides not matched to a gene: 7. CDR3 protein: CAVTGTENTGELFF. CDR3 sequence (DNA): TGTGCCGTAACAGGGACAGAGAACACCGGGGAGCTGTTTTTT.

The chain employs TRBV6-5 and TRBJ1-6; 8 nucleotides align to TRBD1. V trimming: 7 bases; J trimming: 14 bases; junction bases outside the gene matches: 13. This CDR3 is 14 amino acids long. Germline V gives CDR1 MNHEY, CDR2 SVGAGI. CDR3 sequence: CASTNRGYLPSLHF. The CDR3 nucleotides read TGTGCCAGCACGAACAGGGGGTATTTACCGTCCCTCCACTTT.